The 30 T cell receptor beta chains presented below share a single source sample, sequenced in a study of early T cells in non-severe SARS-CoV-2 infection. TCRdb used MiXCR to reprocess the 5' RACE reads, holding one entry per CDR3 protein. The sample yields tens of thousands of distinct CDR3 sequences, more than 14% seen once. Source: whole blood, taken at baseline. All receptors come from an adult who was a healthcare worker with PCR-confirmed SARS-CoV-2 infection or an uninfected control (not recorded which).

This clonotype was counted only a few times. The chain links TRBV27 to TRBJ1-2; 9 bases match TRBD1. The CDR3 is made up of 13 amino acids. With 4 bases clipped from V and 7 bases from J, the junction kept 4 bases outside the gene matches. From germline, CDR1 is MNHEY and CDR2 SMNVEV (reference sequence). The CDR3 loop is CASSSGTGSGYTF. In DNA form, the CDR3 reads TGTGCCAGCAGTTCCGGGACAGGGAGTGGCTACACCTTC.

There are a few counts of this clonotype. V gene TRBV13 combines with J gene TRBJ2-2; a weak D match, TRBD2 (5 bases). Germline-derived CDR1 and CDR2 are PRHDT and FYEKMQ (reference sequence). The CDR3 spans 11 residues. Trimming pared 10 bases from V and 5 bases from J, leaving 8 bases between. The CDR3 DNA is TGTGCCACCACTAGAACCGGGGAGCTGTTTTTT. Translating gives CATTRTGELFF. Combining the CDR3 with reference TRBV13 and TRBJ2-2 gives the whole variable domain AAGVIQSPRHLIKEKRETATLKCYPIPRHDTVYWYQQGPGQDPQFLISFYEKMQSDKGSIPDRFSAQQFSDYHSELNMSSLELGDSALYFCATTRTGELFFGEGSRLTVL.

This sequence joins TRBV28 and TRBJ2-3; no clear D gene. Germline assignment: CDR1 MDHEN and CDR2 SYDVKM. V was pared by 5 bases and J by 3 bases, with 15 bases between. The CDR3 totals 15 residues. The CDR3 here is CASSADALGTDTQYF. For the CDR3, the DNA is TGTGCCAGCAGTGCCGACGCTTTGGGGACAGATACGCAGTATTTT.

This sequence joins TRBV5-1 and TRBJ2-6; 7 bases map to TRBD1. The CDR3 has 14 residues. The V and J ends lost 7 bases and 0 bases, in that order; junction bases with no gene match: 1. Germline values: CDR1 SGHRS, CDR2 YFSETQ. The CDR3 DNA follows: TGCGCCAGCGGGGACAGCTCTGGGGCCAACGTCCTGACTTTC. Protein sequence: CASGDSSGANVLTF.

The rearrangement links TRBV2 to TRBJ2-7; D remains ambiguous. The CDR3 sequence is 14 residues long. Deletions cut 8 bases from V and 6 bases from J, with 20 bases between. Germline V gene data show CDR1 as SNHLY and CDR2 as FYNNEI. CDR3 DNA: TGTGCCAGCTTTATAGGAGTTCCGAAACCCGAGCAGTACTTC. Residues: CASFIGVPKPEQYF.

The V and J genes are TRBV27 and TRBJ1-4; 11 positions match TRBD1. Looked up from germline, CDR1 is MNHEY and CDR2 is SMNVEV (reference sequence). The CDR3 has 16 residues. V dropped 7 bases and J dropped 7; count of bases not matched to a gene: 11. This CDR3 reads CASKTGTGGWIEKLFF. Written as DNA, the CDR3 is TGTGCCAGCAAAACCGGGACAGGGGGTTGGATTGAAAAACTGTTTTTT.

V gene TRBV7-6 combines with J gene TRBJ2-2; D possibly corresponds to TRBD1 (5 bases). The CDR3 consists of 15 residues. Germline V lookup: CDR1 SGHVS, CDR2 FNYEAQ. Trimming stripped 7 bases from V and 0 bases from J, with 12 bases between. CDR3 nucleotides: TGTGCCAGCACCCGGACAACTGCGAACACCGGGGAGCTGTTTTTT. Protein: CASTRTTANTGELFF. The whole variable domain, filled in from reference TRBV7-6 and TRBJ2-2, reads GAGVSQSPRYKVTKRGQDVALRCDPISGHVSLYWYRQALGQGPEFLTYFNYEAQQDKSGLPNDRFSAERPEGSISTLTIQRTEQRDSAMYRCASTRTTANTGELFFGEGSRLTVL.

The rearrangement joins TRBV24-1 to TRBJ2-3; 8 bases agree with TRBD1. The CDR3 extends over 16 amino acids. V was clipped by 0 bases and J by 0 bases; unmatched bases: 1. Germline V CDR1 and CDR2: KGHDR, SFDVKD. DNA of the CDR3: TGTGCCACCAGTGATTTGACAGGGGGAAGCACAGATACGCAGTATTTT. The encoded protein is CATSDLTGGSTDTQYF.

The gene calls are TRBV29-1 and TRBJ2-5; D is ambiguous. Trimming left V 6 bases short and J 1 base short, with 12 bases between. From germline, CDR1 is SQVTM and CDR2 ANQGSEA. The CDR3 is made up of 13 amino acids. The DNA of the CDR3 is TGCAGCGTGCGAGGCACTGCCCAAGAGACCCAGTACTTC. Residues: CSVRGTAQETQYF.

The V call is TRBV6-1, the J call TRBJ1-1, with D possibly TRBD1 on 5 matching bases. V was trimmed by 6 bases and J by 5 bases, leaving 7 bases between them. This CDR3 has 11 amino acids. Germline CDR1 reads MNHNS; CDR2 reads SASEGT. CDR3 amino acids: CASSKGTEAFF. CDR3 DNA: TGTGCCAGCAGCAAGGGGACTGAAGCTTTCTTT.

V gene TRBV13 combines with J gene TRBJ2-7; TRBD1 aligns across 9 bases. The J segment lost 3 bases and the V segment lost 10 bases, leaving 7 bases of the junction unmatched. CDR1 is PRHDT and CDR2 is FYEKMQ in the germline V gene (reference sequence). CDR3 length: 13 amino acids. The CDR3 nucleotides are TGTGCCACAAACAGGGGGCGCAACTACGAGCAGTACTTC. Translating it yields CATNRGRNYEQYF.

This clonotype appeared a few times. The chain couples TRBV27 to TRBJ1-1; D uncertain. Trimming cost V 11 bases and J 3 bases, with 10 bases left between them. Germline lookup yields CDR1 MNHEY and CDR2 SMNVEV (reference sequence). The CDR3 runs 11 residues. CDR3 in amino acids: CAAVKDTEAFF. DNA for the CDR3: TGTGCCGCGGTTAAGGACACTGAAGCTTTCTTT.

The rearrangement links TRBV6-1 to TRBJ2-1, with TRBD2 matching 11 bases. The J segment lost 5 bases and the V segment lost 6 bases, leaving 15 bases of the junction unmatched. The CDR3 spans 18 residues. CDR1 and CDR2 (germline): MNHNS, SASEGT. DNA for the CDR3: TGTGCCAGCAGCCTAACAGTTTTTACTAGCGGGAGAAACAATGAGCAGTTCTTC. It encodes CASSLTVFTSGRNNEQFF.

The V and J genes are TRBV9 and TRBJ2-1, with a possible D match to TRBD1 (6 bases). Germline CDR1 SGDLS, CDR2 YYNGEE. The CDR3 loop spans 13 amino acids. The V and J ends lost 4 bases and 6 bases respectively, with 11 bases between them. CDR3 protein: CASSPATGNEQFF. CDR3 DNA: TGTGCCAGCAGCCCCGCGACAGGCAATGAGCAGTTCTTC.

This clonotype came up a few times. The chain recombines TRBV7-9 with TRBJ2-1, with 8 bases that match TRBD2. The germline V gene has CDR1 SEHNR and CDR2 FQNEAQ (reference sequence). This CDR3 is 16 amino acids long. V lost 5 bases and J lost 2; bases outside the gene matches: 8. The CDR3 DNA reads as TGTGCCAGCAGCCCATCTACTAGCGGTCCCTACAATGAGCAGTTCTTC. Encoded protein: CASSPSTSGPYNEQFF.

This clonotype was recorded at least ten times. The genes are TRBV7-2 and TRBJ2-5; a possible D gene is TRBD1 (6 bases). Trimming shortened V by 5 bases and J by 2 bases, and 15 bases separated the two germline ends. The CDR3 length is 15 residues. In germline, CDR1 is SGHTA, CDR2 FQGNSA. CDR3 sequence: CASSPGTPNQETQYF. The CDR3 nucleotides read TGTGCCAGCAGCCCCGGGACACCGAATCAAGAGACCCAGTACTTC. The variable domain in full, completed from reference TRBV7-2 and TRBJ2-5, reads GAGVSQSPSNKVTEKGKDVELRCDPISGHTALYWYRQSLGQGLEFLIYFQGNSAPDKSGLPSDRFSAERTGGSVSTLTIQRTQQEDSAVYLCASSPGTPNQETQYFGPGTRLLVL.

This clonotype was counted many times. J is TRBJ2-1 and V is TRBV14, with 7 bases aligning to TRBD2. With 1 base clipped from V and 4 bases from J, the junction kept 7 bases outside the gene matches. The CDR3 loop spans 16 amino acids. Germline CDR1 and CDR2: SGHDN and FVKESK. The CDR3 DNA is TGTGCCAGCAGCCAAGCTGACGGGGGGTCTTACAATGAGCAGTTCTTC. This translates into CASSQADGGSYNEQFF.

In its sample, this clonotype was seen many times. The chain is built from TRBV12-3 or TRBV12-4 and TRBJ2-7, with D unresolved. The length of the CDR3 is 12 residues. Between the trimmed V and J ends, which lost 2 bases and 6 bases, there was a span of 8 bases. The CDR3 is CASSLRVSEQYF. The CDR3 nucleotides are TGTGCCAGCAGTTTAAGGGTTAGCGAGCAGTACTTC.

This clonotype appeared a few times. The chain links TRBV21-1 to TRBJ2-3; TRBD1 is the table's D call and was not checked against the DNA. TRBV21-1 is given as a pseudogene. The CDR3 runs to 17 residues. As DNA, the CDR3 is TGTGCCAGCAGCAATGAGGAGGACAGGGGGCGAAAAGATACGCAGTATTTT. Its translation: CASSNEEDRGRKDTQYF.

V gene TRBV7-9 combines with J gene TRBJ1-5; D gene ambiguous. Trimming left V 8 bases short and J 8 bases short, with 16 bases between. The germline gives CDR1 SEHNR, CDR2 FQNEAQ (reference sequence). This CDR3 contains 13 residues. This CDR3 is CASSRRAPEPQHF. The DNA of the CDR3 is TGTGCCAGCTCCCGAAGGGCCCCTGAGCCCCAGCATTTT.

This clonotype showed up just a few times. The rearrangement links TRBV3-1 to TRBJ2-2, with D maybe TRBD2 (6 bases). Germline-derived CDR1 and CDR2 are LGHDT and YNNKEL (reference sequence). The CDR3 totals 12 residues. V was pared by 7 bases and J by 5 bases, with 8 bases between. CDR3 loop: CASKEGTGELFF. The CDR3 nucleotides are TGTGCCAGCAAGGAGGGGACCGGGGAGCTGTTTTTT. Together with reference TRBV3-1 and TRBJ2-2, the CDR3 gives the full variable domain: DTAVSQTPKYLVTQMGNDKSIKCEQNLGHDTMYWYKQDSKKFLKIMFSYNNKELIINETVPNRFSPKSPDKAHLNLHINSLELGDSAVYFCASKEGTGELFFGEGSRLTVL.

A word on this clonotype: One end of the junction does not line up with germline, which may come from a read error. The CDR3 spells CVTSRGYQETQYF. As DNA, the CDR3 is TGTGTCACCAGCAGAGGGTACCAAGAGACCCAGTACTTC. The V gene is TRBV15, the J gene TRBJ2-5; weak D call: TRBD2 (5 bases). The length of the CDR3 is 13 residues. Looked up from germline, CDR1 is LNHNV and CDR2 is YYDKDF (reference sequence).

This clonotype appeared a few times. The chain recombines TRBV6-1 with TRBJ2-7; D gene unclear. The CDR3 spans 11 residues. V lost 4 bases and J lost 3, with 4 bases in between. CDR1 is MNHNS, CDR2 SASEGT, per germline. CDR3 nucleotides: TGTGCCAGCAGTGCCTACTACGAGCAGTACTTC. Its protein is CASSAYYEQYF.

This clonotype was seen many times. The chain couples TRBV6-6 to TRBJ2-4, with TRBD2 as a possible D gene (5 bases). The germline V gene encodes CDR1 MNHNY and CDR2 SVGAGI (reference sequence). V shed 2 bases and J shed 1 base, with 9 bases lying between them. This CDR3 spans 15 amino acids. The CDR3 protein is CASSYGRGAKNIQYF. CDR3 DNA sequence: TGTGCCAGCAGTTACGGGAGAGGGGCCAAAAACATTCAGTACTTC.

This chain joins TRBV20-1 and TRBJ2-3; TRBD1 is a possible D gene (6 bases). This CDR3 contains 14 residues. Germline CDR1 DFQATT, CDR2 SNEGSKA (reference sequence). Trimming left V 2 bases short and J 3 bases short, with 12 bases between. CDR3 sequence reads: CSARRIGGTDTQYF. CDR3 in DNA: TGCAGTGCTAGACGTATAGGGGGTACAGATACGCAGTATTTT.

In this sample, this clonotype turned up a few times. This chain joins TRBV5-1 and TRBJ2-3; TRBD2 agrees at 12 bases. Germline values: CDR1 SGHRS, CDR2 YFSETQ. V was clipped by 3 bases and J by 1 base; unmatched bases: 6. The CDR3 sequence is 17 residues long. CDR3: CASSWTPSGGGTDTQYF. DNA of the CDR3: TGCGCCAGCAGCTGGACCCCTAGCGGGGGGGGCACAGATACGCAGTATTTT.

Many counts were recorded for this clonotype. DNA of the CDR3: TGCAGCGCCGGGACAGGGGAACCCGAGCAGTACTTC. Translated, it gives CSAGTGEPEQYF. This chain links TRBV29-1 with TRBJ2-7; 10 nucleotides match TRBD1. The V gene's germline CDR1 is SQVTM and CDR2 ANQGSEA. The junction had 6 bases not matched to a gene; V was cut back by 7 bases and J by 6 bases. The CDR3 sequence is 12 residues long.

The chain links TRBV4-2 to TRBJ2-2; D is unclear. The CDR3 runs 14 residues. Germline CDR1 reads LGHNA; CDR2 reads YNFKEQ. Deletions cut 1 base from V and 4 bases from J, with 7 bases between. CDR3 nucleotides: TGTGCCAGCAGCCAAGGAGAGGTCACCGGGGAGCTGTTTTTT. Translation: CASSQGEVTGELFF.

The V call is TRBV28, the J call TRBJ2-2; no reliable D call. The CDR3 contains 13 residues. Trimming pared 5 bases from V and 4 bases from J, leaving 8 bases between. Germline values: CDR1 MDHEN, CDR2 SYDVKM. CDR3: CASSRSLTGELFF. In nucleotides, the CDR3 is TGTGCCAGCAGTCGTAGCCTCACCGGGGAGCTGTTTTTT.

The V and J genes are TRBV5-6 and TRBJ1-2; D might be TRBD1 (6 bases). The CDR3 runs to 14 residues. Trimming stripped 6 bases from V and 2 bases from J, with 14 bases between. Per germline, CDR1 SGHDT and CDR2 YYEEEE. CDR3 DNA: TGTGCCAGCACCCGGGGGGCGGCAAACTATGGCTACACCTTC. The encoded protein is CASTRGAANYGYTF.